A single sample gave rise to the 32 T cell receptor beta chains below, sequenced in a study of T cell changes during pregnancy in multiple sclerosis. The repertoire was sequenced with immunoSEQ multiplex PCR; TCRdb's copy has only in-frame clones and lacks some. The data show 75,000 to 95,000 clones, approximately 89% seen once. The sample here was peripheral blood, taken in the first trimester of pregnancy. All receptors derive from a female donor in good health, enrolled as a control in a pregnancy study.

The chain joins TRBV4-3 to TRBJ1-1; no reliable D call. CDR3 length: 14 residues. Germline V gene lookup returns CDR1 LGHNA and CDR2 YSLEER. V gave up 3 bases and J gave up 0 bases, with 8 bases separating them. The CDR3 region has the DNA TGCGCCAGCAGCCAGAGGGCCCTGAACACTGAAGCTTTCTTT. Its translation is CASSQRALNTEAFF.

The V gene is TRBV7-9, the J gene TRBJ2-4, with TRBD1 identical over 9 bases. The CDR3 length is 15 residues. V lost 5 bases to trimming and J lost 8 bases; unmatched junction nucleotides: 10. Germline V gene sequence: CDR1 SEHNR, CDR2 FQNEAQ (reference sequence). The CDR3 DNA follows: TGTGCCAGCAGCCCGAGGGGGGGACAGGGCGACATTCAGTACTTC. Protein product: CASSPRGGQGDIQYF.

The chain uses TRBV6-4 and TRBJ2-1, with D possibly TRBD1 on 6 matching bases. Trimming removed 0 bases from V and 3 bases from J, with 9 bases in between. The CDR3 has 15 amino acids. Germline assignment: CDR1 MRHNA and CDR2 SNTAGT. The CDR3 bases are TGTGCCAGCAGTGACTCGAAACAGGGCTACAATGAGCAGTTCTTC. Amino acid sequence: CASSDSKQGYNEQFF.

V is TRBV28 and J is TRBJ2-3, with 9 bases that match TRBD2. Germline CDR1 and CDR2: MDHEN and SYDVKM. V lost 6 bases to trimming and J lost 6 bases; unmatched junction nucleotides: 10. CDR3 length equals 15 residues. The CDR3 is CASSFMGSGGDTQYF. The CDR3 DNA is TGTGCCAGCAGCTTTATGGGTAGCGGGGGCGATACGCAGTATTTT.

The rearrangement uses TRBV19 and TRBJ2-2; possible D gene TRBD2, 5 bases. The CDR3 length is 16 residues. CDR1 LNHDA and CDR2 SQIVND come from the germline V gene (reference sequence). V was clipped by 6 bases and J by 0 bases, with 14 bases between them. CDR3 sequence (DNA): TGTGCCAGTAGATTGGGGAGCCTTCCGAACACCGGGGAGCTGTTTTTT. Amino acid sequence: CASRLGSLPNTGELFF. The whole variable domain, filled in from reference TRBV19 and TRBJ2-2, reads DGGITQSPKYLFRKEGQNVTLSCEQNLNHDAMYWYRQDPGQGLRLIYYSQIVNDFQKGDIAEGYSVSREKKESFPLTVTSAQKNPTAFYLCASRLGSLPNTGELFFGEGSRLTVL.

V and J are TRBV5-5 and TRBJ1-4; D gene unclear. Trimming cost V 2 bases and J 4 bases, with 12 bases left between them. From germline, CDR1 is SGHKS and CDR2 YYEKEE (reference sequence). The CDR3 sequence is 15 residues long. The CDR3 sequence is CASSFEGEGNEKLFF. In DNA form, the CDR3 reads TGTGCCAGCAGCTTCGAGGGAGAGGGTAATGAAAAACTGTTTTTT. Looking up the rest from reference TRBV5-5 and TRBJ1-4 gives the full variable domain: DAGVTQSPTHLIKTRGQQVTLRCSPISGHKSVSWYQQVLGQGPQFIFQYYEKEERGRGNFPDRFSARQFPNYSSELNVNALLLGDSALYLCASSFEGEGNEKLFFGSGTQLSVL.

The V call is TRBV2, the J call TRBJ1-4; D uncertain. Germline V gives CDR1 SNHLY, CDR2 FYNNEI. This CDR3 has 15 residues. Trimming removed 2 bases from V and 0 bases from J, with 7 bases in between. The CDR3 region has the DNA TGTGCCAGCAGTGAAACGGTCACAACTAATGAAAAACTGTTTTTT. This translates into CASSETVTTNEKLFF.

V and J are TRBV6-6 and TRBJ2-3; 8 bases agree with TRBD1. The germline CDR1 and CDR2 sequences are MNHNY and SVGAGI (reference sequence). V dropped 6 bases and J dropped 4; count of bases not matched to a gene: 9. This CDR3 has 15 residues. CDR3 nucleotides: TGTGCCAGCAGGGAAACAGGGGGTGTTGCAGATACGCAGTATTTT. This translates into CASRETGGVADTQYF.

CDR3 loop: CASRPGTGSRNQPQHF. Here the CDR3 DNA reads TGTGCCAGCAGGCCCGGGACTGGGAGCCGCAATCAGCCCCAGCATTTT. V usage is TRBV28 and J usage is TRBJ1-5, with D tentatively TRBD1 (5 bases). Trimming took off 6 bases at V and 2 bases at J, with 17 bases between the two ends. This CDR3 is built from 16 residues. Germline V lookup: CDR1 MDHEN, CDR2 SYDVKM.

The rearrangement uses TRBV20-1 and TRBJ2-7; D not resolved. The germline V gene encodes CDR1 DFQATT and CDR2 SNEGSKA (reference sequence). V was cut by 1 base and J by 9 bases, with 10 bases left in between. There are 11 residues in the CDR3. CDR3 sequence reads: CSARVSAAQYF. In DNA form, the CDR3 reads TGCAGTGCTAGAGTCTCGGCGGCGCAGTACTTC.

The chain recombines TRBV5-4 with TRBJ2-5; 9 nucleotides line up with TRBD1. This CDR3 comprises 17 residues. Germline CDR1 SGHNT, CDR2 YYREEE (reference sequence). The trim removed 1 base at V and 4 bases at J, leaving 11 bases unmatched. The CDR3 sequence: CASSLWGTGPTRETQYF. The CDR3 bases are TGTGCCAGCAGCTTGTGGGGGACAGGGCCGACTCGAGAGACCCAGTACTTC. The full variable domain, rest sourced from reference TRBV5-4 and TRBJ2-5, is ETGVTQSPTHLIKTRGQQVTLRCSSQSGHNTVSWYQQALGQGPQFIFQYYREEENGRGNFPPRFSGLQFPNYSSELNVNALELDDSALYLCASSLWGTGPTRETQYFGPGTRLLVL.

This chain's CDR3 is CASSQENEKLFF. Here the CDR3 DNA reads TGTGCCAGCAGCCAGGAGAATGAAAAACTGTTTTTT. This chain connects TRBV4-2 to TRBJ1-4, with D hard to call. V lost 3 bases, J lost 5 bases, and 4 bases lay in between. The CDR3 is made up of 12 amino acids. The germline gives CDR1 LGHNA, CDR2 YNFKEQ.

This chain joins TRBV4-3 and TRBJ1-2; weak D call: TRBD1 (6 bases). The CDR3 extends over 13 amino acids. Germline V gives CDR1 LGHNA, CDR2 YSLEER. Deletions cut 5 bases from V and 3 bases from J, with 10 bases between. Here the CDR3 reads CASSKQGDYGYTF. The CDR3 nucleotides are TGCGCCAGCAGCAAACAGGGTGACTATGGCTACACCTTC.

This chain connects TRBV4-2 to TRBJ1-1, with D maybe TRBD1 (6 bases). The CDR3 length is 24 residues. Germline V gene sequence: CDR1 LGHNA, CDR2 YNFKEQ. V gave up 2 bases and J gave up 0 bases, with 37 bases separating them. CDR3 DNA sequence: TGTGCCAGCAGCCAACTACGACTTTTTTTCGGGATACGGACAGTTACGATAATGAACACTGAAGCTTTCTTT. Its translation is CASSQLRLFFGIRTVTIMNTEAFF.

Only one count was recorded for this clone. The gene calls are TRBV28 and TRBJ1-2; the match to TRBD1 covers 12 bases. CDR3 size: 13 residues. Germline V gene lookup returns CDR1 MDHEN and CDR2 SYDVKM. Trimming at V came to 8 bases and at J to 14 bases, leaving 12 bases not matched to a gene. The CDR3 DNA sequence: TGTGCCAGCTCGCCTAGGGACAGGGGGCAAGAAACCTTC. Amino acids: CASSPRDRGQETF.

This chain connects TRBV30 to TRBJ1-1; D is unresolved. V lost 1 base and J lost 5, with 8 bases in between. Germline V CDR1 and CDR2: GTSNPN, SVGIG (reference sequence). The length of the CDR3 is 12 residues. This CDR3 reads CAWSGERTEAFF. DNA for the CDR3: TGTGCCTGGAGTGGGGAGAGGACTGAAGCTTTCTTT.

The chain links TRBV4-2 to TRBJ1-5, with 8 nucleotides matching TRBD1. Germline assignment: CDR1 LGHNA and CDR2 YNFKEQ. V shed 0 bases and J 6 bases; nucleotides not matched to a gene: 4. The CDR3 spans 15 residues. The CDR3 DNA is TGTGCCAGCAGCCAAGAGGACAGGGCGAGTCAGCCCCAGCATTTT. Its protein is CASSQEDRASQPQHF.

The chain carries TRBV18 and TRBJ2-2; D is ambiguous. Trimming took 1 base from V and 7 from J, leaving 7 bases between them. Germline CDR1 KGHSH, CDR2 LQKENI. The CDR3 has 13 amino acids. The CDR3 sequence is CASSPLWLGELFF. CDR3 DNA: TGTGCCAGCTCACCACTGTGGCTCGGGGAGCTGTTTTTT.

The CDR3, as DNA: TGTGCCAGCTCACCTCAAGGAATAGCGGGGATCAATGAGCAGTTCTTC. Protein: CASSPQGIAGINEQFF. The gene calls are TRBV18 and TRBJ2-1; 8 nucleotides match TRBD2. Germline CDR1 reads KGHSH; CDR2 reads LQKENI. V trimming: 3 bases; J trimming: 6 bases; junction bases outside the gene matches: 10. The CDR3 consists of 16 residues. The variable domain in full, completed from reference TRBV18 and TRBJ2-1, reads NAGVMQNPRHLVRRRGQEARLRCSPMKGHSHVYWYRQLPEEGLKFMVYLQKENIIDESGMPKERFSAEFPKEGPSILRIQQVVRGDSAAYFCASSPQGIAGINEQFFGPGTRLTVL.

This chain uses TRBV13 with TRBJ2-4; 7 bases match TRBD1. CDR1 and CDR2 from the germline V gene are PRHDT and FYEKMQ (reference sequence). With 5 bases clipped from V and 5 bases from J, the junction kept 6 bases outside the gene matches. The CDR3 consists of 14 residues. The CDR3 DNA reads TGTGCCAGCAGCAGAACCACAGGGGAAAACATTCAGTACTTC. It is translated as CASSRTTGENIQYF. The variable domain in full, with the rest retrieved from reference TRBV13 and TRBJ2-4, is AAGVIQSPRHLIKEKRETATLKCYPIPRHDTVYWYQQGPGQDPQFLISFYEKMQSDKGSIPDRFSAQQFSDYHSELNMSSLELGDSALYFCASSRTTGENIQYFGAGTRLSVL.

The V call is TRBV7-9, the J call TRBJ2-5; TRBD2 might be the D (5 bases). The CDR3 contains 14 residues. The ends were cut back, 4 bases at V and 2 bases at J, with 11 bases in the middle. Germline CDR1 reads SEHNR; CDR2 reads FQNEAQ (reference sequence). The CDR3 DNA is TGTGCCAGCAGCTCCCCCCGGGGTCAAGAGACCCAGTACTTC. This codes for CASSSPRGQETQYF.

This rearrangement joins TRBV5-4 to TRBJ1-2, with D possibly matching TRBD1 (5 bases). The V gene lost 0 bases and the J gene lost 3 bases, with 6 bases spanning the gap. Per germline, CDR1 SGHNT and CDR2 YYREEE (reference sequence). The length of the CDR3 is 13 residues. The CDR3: CASSLDRYYGYTF. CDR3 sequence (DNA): TGTGCCAGCAGCTTGGACAGGTACTATGGCTACACCTTC.

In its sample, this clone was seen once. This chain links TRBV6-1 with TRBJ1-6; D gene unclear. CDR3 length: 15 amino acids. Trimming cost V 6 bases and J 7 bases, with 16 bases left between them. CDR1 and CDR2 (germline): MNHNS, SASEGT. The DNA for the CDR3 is TGTGCCAGCAGGTCCCGTGAGGGAGGGAATTCACCCCTCCACTTT. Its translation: CASRSREGGNSPLHF.

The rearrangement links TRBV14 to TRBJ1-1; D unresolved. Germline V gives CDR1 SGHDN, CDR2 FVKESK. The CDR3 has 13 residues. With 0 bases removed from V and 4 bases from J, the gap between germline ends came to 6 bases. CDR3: CASSQELATEAFF. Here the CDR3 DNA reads TGTGCCAGCAGCCAAGAATTGGCCACTGAAGCTTTCTTT.

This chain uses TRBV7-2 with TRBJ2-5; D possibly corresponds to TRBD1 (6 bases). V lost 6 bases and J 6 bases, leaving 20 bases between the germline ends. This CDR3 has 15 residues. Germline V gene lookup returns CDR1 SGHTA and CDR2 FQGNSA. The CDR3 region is CASSPQGSKGKTQYF. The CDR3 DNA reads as TGTGCCAGCAGTCCACAGGGAAGTAAGGGAAAGACCCAGTACTTC.

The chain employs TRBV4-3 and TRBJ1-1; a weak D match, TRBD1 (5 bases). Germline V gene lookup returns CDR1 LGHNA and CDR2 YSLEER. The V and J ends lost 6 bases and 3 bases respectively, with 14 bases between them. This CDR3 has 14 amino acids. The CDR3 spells CASRTGGRDTEAFF. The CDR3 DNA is TGCGCCAGCAGGACGGGGGGTAGGGACACTGAAGCTTTCTTT.

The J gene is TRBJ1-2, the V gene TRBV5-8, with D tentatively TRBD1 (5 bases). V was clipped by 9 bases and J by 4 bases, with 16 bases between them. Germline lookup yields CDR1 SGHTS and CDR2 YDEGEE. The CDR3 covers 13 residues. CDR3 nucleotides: TGTGCCACCCTCCCGACAGAACTCTATGGCTACACCTTC. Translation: CATLPTELYGYTF.

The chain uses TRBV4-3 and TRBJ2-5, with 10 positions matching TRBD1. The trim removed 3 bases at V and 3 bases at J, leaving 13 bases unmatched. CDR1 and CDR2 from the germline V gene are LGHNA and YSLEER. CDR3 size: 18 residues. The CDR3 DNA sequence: TGCGCCAGCAGCCAGGAACCTCCCGGGACAGGGGACGAAGAGACCCAGTACTTC. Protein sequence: CASSQEPPGTGDEETQYF.

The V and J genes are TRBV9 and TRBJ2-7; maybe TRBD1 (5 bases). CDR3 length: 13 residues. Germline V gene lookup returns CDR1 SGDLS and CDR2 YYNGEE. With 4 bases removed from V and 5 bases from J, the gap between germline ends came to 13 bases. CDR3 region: CASSIGQGHEQYF. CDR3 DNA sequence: TGTGCCAGCAGCATAGGGCAGGGCCACGAGCAGTACTTC.

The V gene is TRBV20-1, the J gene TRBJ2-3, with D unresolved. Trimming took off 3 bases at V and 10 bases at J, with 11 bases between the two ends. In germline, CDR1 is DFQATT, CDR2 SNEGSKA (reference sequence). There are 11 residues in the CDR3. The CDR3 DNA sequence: TGCAGTGCTAGGGCTTTGGGCCCGCAGTATTTT. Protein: CSARALGPQYF.

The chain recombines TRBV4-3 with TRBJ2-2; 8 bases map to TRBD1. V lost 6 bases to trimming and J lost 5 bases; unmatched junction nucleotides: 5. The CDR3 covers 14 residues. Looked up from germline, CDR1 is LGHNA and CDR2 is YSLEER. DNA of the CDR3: TGCGCCAGCAGGATGACAGGGGTAACCGGGGAGCTGTTTTTT. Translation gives CASRMTGVTGELFF.

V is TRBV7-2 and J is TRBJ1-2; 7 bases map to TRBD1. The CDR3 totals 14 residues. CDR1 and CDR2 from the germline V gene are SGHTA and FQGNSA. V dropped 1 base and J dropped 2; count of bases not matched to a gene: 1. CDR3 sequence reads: CASSLVTGNYGYTF. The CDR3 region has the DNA TGTGCCAGCAGCTTAGTGACAGGGAACTATGGCTACACCTTC.